What follows are 32 T cell receptor beta chains derived from one specimen sequenced in a study of T cell changes during pregnancy in multiple sclerosis. Libraries were prepared by immunoSEQ multiplex PCR; TCRdb keeps only in-frame clonotypes and omits some of them. The data show tens of thousands of clones, over 75% seen once. This specimen was CD4+ T cells from peripheral blood mononuclear cells, taken in the third trimester of pregnancy. All receptors derive from a female donor with multiple sclerosis, enrolled in a pregnancy study.

The rearrangement uses TRBV28 and TRBJ2-7; 9 bases are a match to TRBD1. This CDR3 is built from 15 residues. Germline CDR1 and CDR2: MDHEN and SYDVKM. V gave up 5 bases and J gave up 4 bases; unmatched junction bases: 9. The CDR3 DNA reads TGTGCCAGCAGTACCGCCGGGACAGGGTCTTACGAGCAGTACTTC. It encodes CASSTAGTGSYEQYF.

This clone appeared a single time. The chain couples TRBV11-2 to TRBJ2-3, with 9 bases lining up with TRBD2. CDR3 length: 15 residues. Germline V gene lookup returns CDR1 SGHAT and CDR2 FQNNGV. V was clipped by 3 bases and J by 1 base; unmatched bases: 2. For the CDR3, the DNA is TGTGCCAGCAGCTTCATAGCGGGGGGCACAGATACGCAGTATTTT. Translation gives CASSFIAGGTDTQYF.

The chain has TRBV5-4 and TRBJ2-5; 9 bases agree with TRBD1. The V gene end was trimmed by 4 bases and the J gene end by 4 bases; junction bases not matched to a gene: 8. Germline V gene data show CDR1 as SGHNT and CDR2 as YYREEE (reference sequence). The CDR3 is 15 amino acids. CDR3 in amino acids: CASSQTGQGRETQYF. The DNA of the CDR3 is TGTGCCAGCAGCCAGACGGGACAGGGACGAGAGACCCAGTACTTC.

This rearrangement joins TRBV28 to TRBJ1-2, with 10 bases lining up with TRBD1. The CDR3 extends over 15 amino acids. The trim removed 8 bases at V and 2 bases at J, leaving 8 bases unmatched. Germline V CDR1 and CDR2: MDHEN, SYDVKM. CDR3 amino acids: CASFDRGRANYGYTF. Written as DNA, the CDR3 is TGTGCCAGCTTTGACAGGGGGCGCGCGAACTATGGCTACACCTTC.

The V gene is TRBV2, the J gene TRBJ1-5, with 7 bases identical to TRBD1. The germline gives CDR1 SNHLY, CDR2 FYNNEI. Unmatched junction bases numbered 7, after V lost 7 bases and J lost 4 bases. The CDR3 has 14 amino acids. CDR3 sequence (DNA): TGTGCCAGCAAGGACAGGCCGCTTAATCAGCCCCAGCATTTT. Translated: CASKDRPLNQPQHF.

On this clone: One end of the junction varies from germline; a read error may be responsible. The rearrangement links TRBV13 to TRBJ2-7, with 8 bases aligning to TRBD1. There are 15 residues in the CDR3. Per germline, CDR1 PRHDT and CDR2 FYEKMQ (reference sequence). The CDR3 DNA sequence: TGTGCCAGCAGCCTAGGGACAGGCGGCTGGGGGGAGCAGTACTTC. It yields the protein CASSLGTGGWGEQYF.

The chain carries TRBV7-9 and TRBJ1-2; 10 bases map to TRBD1. The germline CDR1 and CDR2 sequences are SEHNR and FQNEAQ (reference sequence). J lost 4 bases, V lost 1 base, and 0 bases had no gene match. The length of the CDR3 is 14 residues. In DNA, the CDR3 is TGTGCCAGCAGCTTAGGGACAGGGGGCTATGGCTACACCTTC. This gives the protein CASSLGTGGYGYTF. Complete variable domain (other parts from reference TRBV7-9 and TRBJ1-2): DTGVSQNPRHKITKRGQNVTFRCDPISEHNRLYWYRQTLGQGPEFLTYFQNEAQLEKSRLLSDRFSAERPKGSFSTLEIQRTEQGDSAMYLCASSLGTGGYGYTFGSGTRLTVV.

In this sample, this clone turned up once. The rearrangement links TRBV2 to TRBJ1-2; D gene ambiguous. The CDR3 consists of 12 residues. The V and J ends lost 4 bases and 8 bases respectively, with 11 bases between them. The germline V gene encodes CDR1 SNHLY and CDR2 FYNNEI. The CDR3 nucleotides are TGTGCCAGCAGTGCAAACACATACGGCTACACCTTC. This sequence encodes CASSANTYGYTF.

This rearrangement joins TRBV18 to TRBJ1-5; 7 bases map to TRBD1. J lost 3 bases, V lost 5 bases, and 10 bases had no gene match. The CDR3 sequence is 16 residues long. Germline values: CDR1 KGHSH, CDR2 LQKENI. The CDR3 loop reads CASSALRDSLNQPQHF. The DNA for the CDR3 is TGTGCCAGCTCAGCTCTCCGGGACAGCCTCAATCAGCCCCAGCATTTT. The variable domain in full, with the rest retrieved from reference TRBV18 and TRBJ1-5, is NAGVMQNPRHLVRRRGQEARLRCSPMKGHSHVYWYRQLPEEGLKFMVYLQKENIIDESGMPKERFSAEFPKEGPSILRIQQVVRGDSAAYFCASSALRDSLNQPQHFGDGTRLSIL.

This chain connects TRBV7-6 to TRBJ2-2, with D perhaps TRBD2 (6 bases). The CDR3 sequence is 13 residues long. Per germline, CDR1 SGHVS and CDR2 FNYEAQ. The V and J ends lost 1 base and 7 bases respectively, with 7 bases between them. The CDR3 reads CASSLVEGGELFF. The CDR3 coding sequence is TGTGCCAGCAGCTTAGTGGAGGGCGGGGAGCTGTTTTTT.

V gene TRBV7-2 combines with J gene TRBJ2-2; 7 bases match TRBD1. This CDR3 is built from 14 residues. Trimming took 4 bases from V and 6 from J; bases not matched to a gene: 5. From germline, CDR1 is SGHTA and CDR2 FQGNSA. CDR3 region: CASSSGQWAGELFF. The CDR3 nucleotides are TGTGCCAGCAGCTCGGGACAGTGGGCCGGGGAGCTGTTTTTT.

V usage is TRBV30 and J usage is TRBJ2-7, with 10 bases aligning to TRBD1. J lost 2 bases, V lost 4 bases, and 5 bases had no gene match. The CDR3 totals 14 residues. Germline V gene data show CDR1 as GTSNPN and CDR2 as SVGIG (reference sequence). This chain's CDR3 is CAWIRTGGPYEQYF. In DNA, the CDR3 is TGTGCCTGGATTAGGACAGGGGGTCCCTACGAGCAGTACTTC.

CDR3 loop: CASKIRGPTEAFF. The CDR3 DNA follows: TGTGCCAGCAAGATCAGGGGTCCCACTGAAGCTTTCTTT. The V call is TRBV6-6, the J call TRBJ1-1, with D possibly TRBD1 on 6 matching bases. CDR3 length: 13 residues. The germline gives CDR1 MNHNY, CDR2 SVGAGI (reference sequence). V lost 7 bases and J lost 4, with 13 bases in between.

The chain has TRBV7-2 and TRBJ2-7, with D tentatively TRBD1 (5 bases). Germline lookup yields CDR1 SGHTA and CDR2 FQGNSA. V was clipped by 4 bases and J by 2 bases, with 12 bases between them. The CDR3 is 14 residues long. The CDR3 is CASSSLDSPYEQYF. The DNA of the CDR3 is TGTGCCAGCAGCTCCTTAGACAGTCCCTACGAGCAGTACTTC.

The rearrangement uses TRBV6-1 and TRBJ1-4; TRBD1 aligns across 9 bases. Germline loops: CDR1 MNHNS, CDR2 SASEGT. V lost 4 bases, J lost 0 bases, and 12 bases stayed unmatched. CDR3 length equals 19 residues. In DNA form, the CDR3 reads TGTGCCAGCAGTGTTAAAGTCCCGGGACAGGGTGCAACTAATGAAAAACTGTTTTTT. It specifies CASSVKVPGQGATNEKLFF.

This clone was recorded only once. The rearrangement uses TRBV11-3 and TRBJ2-3; 8 positions agree with TRBD1. This CDR3 spans 14 amino acids. Germline V gene data show CDR1 as SGHNT and CDR2 as YENEEA. V lost 5 bases, J lost 3 bases, and 4 bases stayed unmatched. CDR3 bases: TGTGCCAGCAGCAGGACAGGGCCTACAGATACGCAGTATTTT. It is translated as CASSRTGPTDTQYF.

The chain joins TRBV6-4 to TRBJ1-5; D might be TRBD1 (6 bases). The V and J ends lost 4 bases and 9 bases respectively, with 13 bases between them. The CDR3 is 13 residues long. In germline, CDR1 is MRHNA, CDR2 SNTAGT. Written as DNA, the CDR3 is TGTGCCAGCAGTGCGGGGGGGCTGGGGCCCCAGCATTTT. This encodes CASSAGGLGPQHF.

The J gene is TRBJ2-3, the V gene TRBV30, with 8 bases lining up with TRBD1. The CDR3 consists of 15 residues. V lost 2 bases and J lost 3; bases outside the gene matches: 7. CDR1 is GTSNPN, CDR2 SVGIG, per germline (reference sequence). CDR3 in amino acids: CAWSTVRGLTDTQYF. The CDR3 DNA follows: TGTGCCTGGAGTACGGTCAGGGGGCTGACAGATACGCAGTATTTT.

This chain uses TRBV2 with TRBJ1-4; 7 nucleotides line up with TRBD1. This CDR3 comprises 14 residues. In germline, CDR1 is SNHLY, CDR2 FYNNEI. With V trimmed by 10 bases and J by 5 bases, 10 bases remained unmatched. In DNA, the CDR3 is TGTGCCACTGCCAGGGGGTGGCTGAATGAAAAACTGTTTTTT. It specifies CATARGWLNEKLFF. Full variable domain (outside the CDR3, taken from reference TRBV2 and TRBJ1-4): EPEVTQTPSHQVTQMGQEVILRCVPISNHLYFYWYRQILGQKVEFLVSFYNNEISEKSEIFDDQFSVERPDGSNFTLKIRSTKLEDSAMYFCATARGWLNEKLFFGSGTQLSVL.

The chain couples TRBV7-8 to TRBJ1-4; D is undetermined. CDR1 is SGHVS, CDR2 FQNEAQ, per germline. Deletions cut 5 bases from V and 8 bases from J, with 15 bases between. The CDR3 extends over 14 amino acids. The CDR3 nucleotides are TGTGCCAGCAGCCAGGCACCCCGGGGAGAAAAACTGTTTTTT. Translated: CASSQAPRGEKLFF.

This clone was counted once. This chain uses TRBV15 with TRBJ1-2, with 11 bases lining up with TRBD1. This CDR3 region has 15 residues. The J segment lost 6 bases and the V segment lost 3 bases, leaving 6 bases of the junction unmatched. Germline loops: CDR1 LNHNV, CDR2 YYDKDF (reference sequence). The CDR3 spells CATSRDRGRGNGYTF. Written as DNA, the CDR3 is TGTGCCACCAGCAGGGACAGGGGGCGTGGGAATGGCTACACCTTC.

This sequence joins TRBV7-7 and TRBJ2-5; D is perhaps TRBD2 (5 bases). The germline gives CDR1 SSHAT, CDR2 FNYEAQ (reference sequence). Between the trimmed V and J ends, which lost 5 bases and 6 bases, there was a span of 16 bases. The CDR3 totals 14 residues. This chain's CDR3 is CASSPPGVGKTQYF. In DNA form, the CDR3 reads TGTGCCAGCAGCCCCCCCGGGGTGGGGAAGACCCAGTACTTC.

The gene calls are TRBV29-1 and TRBJ1-2; D is uncertain. This CDR3 spans 13 amino acids. V dropped 5 bases and J dropped 4 bases, with 14 bases sitting between them. The V gene's germline CDR1 is SQVTM and CDR2 ANQGSEA. The CDR3 region is CSVMGDGLYGYTF. The CDR3 nucleotides are TGCAGCGTTATGGGAGACGGCCTCTATGGCTACACCTTC.

The V gene is TRBV5-8, the J gene TRBJ1-2, with D perhaps TRBD1 (6 bases). The CDR3 extends over 14 amino acids. V was cut by 0 bases and J by 7 bases, with 13 bases left in between. Looked up from germline, CDR1 is SGHTS and CDR2 is YDEGEE. In DNA, the CDR3 is TGTGCCAGCAGCTTGGGGGGGGGCCCCCGTGGCTACACCTTC. Protein sequence: CASSLGGGPRGYTF.

The chain uses TRBV6-1 and TRBJ1-6; D call uncertain. V lost 0 bases to trimming and J lost 10 bases, with 7 bases between them. This CDR3 has 13 amino acids. Germline CDR1 reads MNHNS; CDR2 reads SASEGT. CDR3 amino acids: CASSEARGSPLHF. DNA for the CDR3: TGTGCCAGCAGTGAAGCGAGAGGCTCACCCCTCCACTTT.

The chain is built from TRBV10-3 and TRBJ2-5, with unresolved D. V gave up 3 bases and J gave up 4 bases, with 9 bases separating them. CDR1 and CDR2 from the germline V gene are ENHRY and SYGVKD. CDR3 length: 13 residues. The CDR3 protein is CAISDRGGETQYF. DNA for the CDR3: TGTGCCATCAGTGATAGAGGTGGAGAGACCCAGTACTTC.

This chain connects TRBV7-8 to TRBJ1-3, with 9 positions matching TRBD1. V shed 5 bases and J 6 bases; nucleotides not matched to a gene: 11. The CDR3 runs to 16 residues. The V gene's germline CDR1 is SGHVS and CDR2 FQNEAQ. DNA of the CDR3: TGTGCCAGCAGCGCGGCGGGACAGGGTCTATCAAACACCATATATTTT. This encodes CASSAAGQGLSNTIYF.

The chain is built from TRBV27 and TRBJ1-5; perhaps TRBD1 as D (5 bases). CDR1 and CDR2 (germline): MNHEY, SMNVEV (reference sequence). CDR3 length: 16 amino acids. Trimming removed 5 bases from V and 6 bases from J, with 20 bases in between. The CDR3 reads CASSANWGGEVQPQHF. CDR3 nucleotide sequence: TGTGCCAGCAGTGCAAATTGGGGGGGTGAGGTTCAGCCCCAGCATTTT.

The chain uses TRBV7-2 and TRBJ2-3, with TRBD1 identical over 9 bases. After removal of 5 bases from V and 6 bases from J, the junction contained 12 bases not matched to a gene. Germline lookup yields CDR1 SGHTA and CDR2 FQGNSA. The CDR3 runs 16 residues. The CDR3 nucleotides read TGTGCCAGCAGCCGGGATACAGGGGGCTCGGTGGATACGCAGTATTTT. Protein sequence: CASSRDTGGSVDTQYF.

The chain is built from TRBV11-2 and TRBJ2-7, with TRBD1 as a possible D gene (6 bases). V was trimmed by 7 bases and J by 3 bases, leaving 13 bases between them. This CDR3 comprises 13 residues. Germline V gene sequence: CDR1 SGHAT, CDR2 FQNNGV. DNA of the CDR3: TGTGCCAGCACACCGGGACAAGGCTACGAGCAGTACTTC. This translates into CASTPGQGYEQYF.

The chain joins TRBV4-1 to TRBJ2-4; D gene ambiguous. CDR1 and CDR2 (germline): MGHRA, YSYEKL. Trimming cost V 0 bases and J 0 bases, with 12 bases left between them. The CDR3 contains 17 residues. CDR3 nucleotides: TGCGCCAGCAGCCAAGAACCCCCGAGTTTAGCCAAAAACATTCAGTACTTC. It encodes CASSQEPPSLAKNIQYF.

This clone was counted between two and nine times. This sequence joins TRBV15 and TRBJ1-3; TRBD1 aligns across 8 bases. V was clipped by 2 bases and J by 1 base; unmatched bases: 4. The germline V gene encodes CDR1 LNHNV and CDR2 YYDKDF (reference sequence). This CDR3 has 16 residues. The CDR3 bases are TGTGCCACCAGCAGACTGGACAGGGCATCTGGAAACACCATATATTTT. Its protein product is CATSRLDRASGNTIYF. The variable domain in full, completed from reference TRBV15 and TRBJ1-3, reads DAMVIQNPRYQVTQFGKPVTLSCSQTLNHNVMYWYQQKSSQAPKLLFHYYDKDFNNEADTPDNFQSRRPNTSFCFLDIRSPGLGDTAMYLCATSRLDRASGNTIYFGEGSWLTVV.